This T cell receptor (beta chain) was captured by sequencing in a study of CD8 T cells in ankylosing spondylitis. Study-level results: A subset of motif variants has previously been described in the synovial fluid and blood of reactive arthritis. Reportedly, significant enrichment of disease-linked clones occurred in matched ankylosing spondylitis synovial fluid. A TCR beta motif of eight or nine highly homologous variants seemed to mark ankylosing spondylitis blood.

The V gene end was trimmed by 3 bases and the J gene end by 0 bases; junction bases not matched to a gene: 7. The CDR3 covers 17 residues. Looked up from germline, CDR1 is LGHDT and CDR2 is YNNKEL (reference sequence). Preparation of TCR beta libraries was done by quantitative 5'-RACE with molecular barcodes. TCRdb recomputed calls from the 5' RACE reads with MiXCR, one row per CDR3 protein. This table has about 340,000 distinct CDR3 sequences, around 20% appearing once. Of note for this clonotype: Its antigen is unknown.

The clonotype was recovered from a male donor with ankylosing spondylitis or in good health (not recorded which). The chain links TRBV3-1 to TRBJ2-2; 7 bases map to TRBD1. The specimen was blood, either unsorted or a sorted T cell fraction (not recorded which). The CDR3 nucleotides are TGTGCCAGCAGCCACCCGGACAGGACCTCGAACACCGGGGAGCTGTTTTTT. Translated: CASSHPDRTSNTGELFF.